The next 12 T cell receptor beta chains were all read from a single sample in a study of identifying expanded T cells in peripheral blood. The method was immunoSEQ multiplex PCR; TCRdb's version includes in-frame clones alone and lacks a portion of them. The sample consists of under 85,000 clones, roughly 89% of them appearing once. The sequencing sample was made of blood. The receptors derive from a person aged 18 to 75 in good health.

V is TRBV10-3 and J is TRBJ2-1; tentative D call: TRBD1 (5 bases). Trimming took 5 bases from V and 0 from J, leaving 8 bases between them. This CDR3 spans 14 amino acids. In germline, CDR1 is ENHRY, CDR2 SYGVKD. The CDR3: CAISSQASYNEQFF. CDR3 coding DNA: TGTGCCATCAGTTCACAGGCCTCCTACAATGAGCAGTTCTTC.

J is TRBJ2-1 and V is TRBV7-3; 11 nucleotides align to TRBD2. The germline V gene has CDR1 SGHTA and CDR2 FQGTGA. V gave up 4 bases and J gave up 8 bases; unmatched junction bases: 7. The CDR3 is 15 residues long. Here the CDR3 DNA reads TGTGCCAGCAGCTCCACTAGCGGGAGCGCCCATGAGCAGTTCTTC. Encoded protein: CASSSTSGSAHEQFF. Full variable domain (missing parts from reference TRBV7-3 and TRBJ2-1): GAGVSQTPSNKVTEKGKYVELRCDPISGHTALYWYRQSLGQGPEFLIYFQGTGAADDSGLPNDRFFAVRPEGSVSTLKIQRTERGDSAVYLCASSSTSGSAHEQFFGPGTRLTVL.

The rearrangement links TRBV7-2 to TRBJ2-1; unclear D gene. Germline V gene data show CDR1 as SGHTA and CDR2 as FQGNSA. CDR3 length: 16 amino acids. The V and J ends lost 1 base and 0 bases respectively, with 10 bases between them. The CDR3 region has the DNA TGTGCCAGCAGCTTAGTCGCGGCTAGCTCCTACAATGAGCAGTTCTTC. Translation: CASSLVAASSYNEQFF. Supplemented by reference TRBV7-2 and TRBJ2-1, the full variable domain reads GAGVSQSPSNKVTEKGKDVELRCDPISGHTALYWYRQSLGQGLEFLIYFQGNSAPDKSGLPSDRFSAERTGGSVSTLTIQRTQQEDSAVYLCASSLVAASSYNEQFFGPGTRLTVL.

The V gene is TRBV7-2, the J gene TRBJ2-5; D is possibly TRBD2 (7 bases). CDR1 and CDR2 from the germline V gene are SGHTA and FQGNSA. V was shortened by 3 bases and J by 10 bases, with 18 bases between the two germline ends. This CDR3 has 14 amino acids. The CDR3 region has the DNA TGTGCCAGCAGCTTGGGGGGGCTTAGTAGTATCCAGTACTTC. Its translation is CASSLGGLSSIQYF.

The genes are TRBV13 and TRBJ2-2; D remains ambiguous. Germline-derived CDR1 and CDR2 are PRHDT and FYEKMQ (reference sequence). The CDR3 has 15 residues. V was pared by 5 bases and J by 4 bases, with 14 bases between. Here the CDR3 reads CASSPTAAGTGELFF. The CDR3 DNA reads as TGTGCCAGCAGCCCTACCGCAGCCGGCACCGGGGAGCTGTTTTTT.

CDR3 DNA sequence: TGTGCCAGCAGTGAAGCCTTCGTGGCAGTCTATGGCTACACCTTC. Protein product: CASSEAFVAVYGYTF. The V call is TRBV2, the J call TRBJ1-2; D not certain. The V and J ends lost 0 bases and 4 bases respectively, with 12 bases between them. From germline, CDR1 is SNHLY and CDR2 FYNNEI. This CDR3 is 15 amino acids long.

The chain recombines TRBV9 with TRBJ2-5; TRBD1 matches at 10 bases. V lost 3 bases to trimming and J lost 3 bases; unmatched junction nucleotides: 8. Germline CDR1 is SGDLS and CDR2 is YYNGEE. The CDR3 is made up of 16 amino acids. The CDR3: CASSGIRDRGEETQYF. CDR3 DNA: TGTGCCAGCAGCGGAATCCGGGACAGGGGCGAAGAGACCCAGTACTTC. Supplemented by reference TRBV9 and TRBJ2-5, the full variable domain reads DSGVTQTPKHLITATGQRVTLRCSPRSGDLSVYWYQQSLDQGLQFLIQYYNGEERAKGNILERFSAQQFPDLHSELNLSSLELGDSALYFCASSGIRDRGEETQYFGPGTRLLVL.

The V and J genes are TRBV2 and TRBJ1-5; TRBD1 matches at 8 bases. Germline V lookup: CDR1 SNHLY, CDR2 FYNNEI. The CDR3 extends over 17 amino acids. The V segment lost 6 bases and the J segment 4 bases; nucleotides outside the gene matches: 14. CDR3 sequence (DNA): TGTGCCAGCAGGGGTACCCGGGGGACAGGAGGGAATCAGCCCCAGCATTTT. It encodes CASRGTRGTGGNQPQHF. The full variable domain, its missing parts supplied by reference TRBV2 and TRBJ1-5, is EPEVTQTPSHQVTQMGQEVILRCVPISNHLYFYWYRQILGQKVEFLVSFYNNEISEKSEIFDDQFSVERPDGSNFTLKIRSTKLEDSAMYFCASRGTRGTGGNQPQHFGDGTRLSIL.

The rearrangement joins TRBV6-6 to TRBJ2-7; D gene unclear. Germline CDR1 and CDR2: MNHNY and SVGAGI (reference sequence). CDR3 length equals 12 residues. Trimming took 6 bases from V and 9 from J, leaving 15 bases between them. The CDR3 sequence: CASSSDALAQYF. In DNA, the CDR3 is TGTGCCAGCAGCTCAGACGCGCTTGCGCAGTACTTC.

The chain uses TRBV27 and TRBJ1-5; TRBD1 might be the D (6 bases). V lost 5 bases and J lost 4, with 12 bases in between. Germline loops: CDR1 MNHEY, CDR2 SMNVEV (reference sequence). The CDR3 has 14 amino acids. Here the CDR3 reads CASSPWTDNQPQHF. As DNA, the CDR3 is TGTGCCAGCAGTCCCTGGACAGATAATCAGCCCCAGCATTTT.

The CDR3 protein is CASSLVRETHEQYF. The CDR3, as DNA: TGTGCCAGCAGCTTAGTCAGGGAGACCCACGAGCAGTACTTC. The gene calls are TRBV7-9 and TRBJ2-7; D possibly matches TRBD1 or TRBD2 (5 bases each). The V gene lost 1 base and the J gene lost 5 bases, with 12 bases spanning the gap. CDR1 is SEHNR, CDR2 FQNEAQ, per germline (reference sequence). The length of the CDR3 is 14 residues.

The rearrangement joins TRBV5-1 to TRBJ1-1; TRBD1 is a possible D gene (5 bases). V lost 5 bases, J lost 0 bases, and 11 bases lay in between. This CDR3 is built from 14 residues. CDR1 is SGHRS, CDR2 YFSETQ, per germline. CDR3 amino acids: CASSPQGVNTEAFF. Here the CDR3 DNA reads TGCGCCAGCAGTCCCCAAGGGGTGAACACTGAAGCTTTCTTT.